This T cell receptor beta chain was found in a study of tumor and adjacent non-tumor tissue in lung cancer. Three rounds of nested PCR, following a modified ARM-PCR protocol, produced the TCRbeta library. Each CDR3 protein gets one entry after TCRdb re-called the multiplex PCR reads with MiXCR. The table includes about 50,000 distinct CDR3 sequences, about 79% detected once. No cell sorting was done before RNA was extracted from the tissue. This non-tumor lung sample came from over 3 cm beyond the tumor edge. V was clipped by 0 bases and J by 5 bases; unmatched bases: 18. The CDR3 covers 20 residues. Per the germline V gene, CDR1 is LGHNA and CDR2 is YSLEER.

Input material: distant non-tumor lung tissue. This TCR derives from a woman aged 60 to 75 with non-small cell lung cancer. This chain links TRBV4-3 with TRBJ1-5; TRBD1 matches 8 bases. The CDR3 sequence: CASSQDLSTGQGGVYQPQHF. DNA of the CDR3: TGCGCCAGCAGCCAAGACCTAAGTACAGGACAGGGAGGCGTATATCAGCCCCAGCATTTT.